The T cell receptor beta chain under discussion was sequenced for a study of shared clonotypes between healthy human individuals. The germline gives CDR1 SGHRS, CDR2 YFSETQ. V lost 4 bases to trimming and J lost 6 bases; unmatched junction nucleotides: 8. There are 14 residues in the CDR3. Unsorted samples used tens of millions of PBMCs for genomic DNA. Assay used: immunoSEQ multiplex PCR; TCRdb lists only in-frame clones, some missing. This repertoire shows 450,000 to 500,000 clones, approximately 81% found once; its top ten account for about 12%. The rearrangement joins TRBV5-1 to TRBJ1-2; the match to TRBD1 covers 8 bases. The receptor was isolated from a woman in her 40s in good health. Some clones in this sample may be carry-over from other donors' samples. Source material: PBMCs. The CDR3 reads CASSPTGELDGYTF. DNA of the CDR3: TGCGCCAGCAGCCCGACAGGGGAATTGGATGGCTACACCTTC.